The 31 T cell receptor beta chains in this list originate from one sample, sequenced in a study of cytomegalovirus exposure and HLA in healthy donors. Data came from immunoSEQ multiplex PCR; TCRdb stores just in-frame clones and leaves some out. The profile shows roughly 150,000 clones, 89% of them singletons. Material for sequencing was PBMCs. The origin of the receptors is a man between 18 and 29 years old in good health and CMV-seropositive.

This clone showed up just a few times. The J gene is TRBJ2-7, the V gene TRBV19; tentatively, D is TRBD1 (5 bases). CDR3 length: 14 amino acids. Germline loops: CDR1 LNHDA, CDR2 SQIVND (reference sequence). V was trimmed by 6 bases and J by 4 bases, leaving 16 bases between them. Written as DNA, the CDR3 is TGTGCCAGTAGCAGGGCAGTCGAAGGGTACGAGCAGTACTTC. As protein: CASSRAVEGYEQYF.

The rearrangement links TRBV20-1 to TRBJ1-2; unclear D gene. Deletions cut 7 bases from V and 1 base from J, with 7 bases between. CDR3 length equals 11 residues. Germline CDR1 DFQATT, CDR2 SNEGSKA (reference sequence). The CDR3 sequence is CSVHFNYGYTF. The DNA of the CDR3 is TGCAGTGTCCACTTTAACTATGGCTACACCTTC.

The chain carries TRBV7-8 and TRBJ1-3; no definite D call. The CDR3 runs to 14 residues. Trimming removed 5 bases at V and 0 bases at J, with 8 bases between. Germline assignment: CDR1 SGHVS and CDR2 FQNEAQ. CDR3 protein: CASSQVPSGNTIYF. CDR3 bases: TGTGCCAGCAGCCAGGTCCCCTCTGGAAACACCATATATTTT. Full variable domain (missing parts from reference TRBV7-8 and TRBJ1-3): GAGVSQSPRYKVAKRGQDVALRCDPISGHVSLFWYQQALGQGPEFLTYFQNEAQLDKSGLPSDRFFAERPEGSVSTLKIQRTQQEDSAVYLCASSQVPSGNTIYFGEGSWLTVV.

The chain recombines TRBV7-3 with TRBJ2-3, with D tentatively TRBD2 (6 bases). The germline V gene has CDR1 SGHTA and CDR2 FQGTGA. The CDR3 spans 18 residues. V lost 1 base, J lost 2 bases, and 19 bases lay in between. The CDR3 loop reads CASSLIPRTAGTTDTQYF. DNA for the CDR3: TGTGCCAGCAGCTTAATCCCCAGAACGGCGGGAACCACAGATACGCAGTATTTT. The full variable domain, rest sourced from reference TRBV7-3 and TRBJ2-3, is GAGVSQTPSNKVTEKGKYVELRCDPISGHTALYWYRQSLGQGPEFLIYFQGTGAADDSGLPNDRFFAVRPEGSVSTLKIQRTERGDSAVYLCASSLIPRTAGTTDTQYFGPGTRLTVL.

Written as DNA, the CDR3 is TGTGCCAGCAGTGAATATGGCAGGGGGTCGGTCTCTGAAGCTTTCTTT. This sequence encodes CASSEYGRGSVSEAFF. The V call is TRBV25-1, the J call TRBJ1-1; TRBD1 matches at 7 bases. Per germline, CDR1 MGHDK and CDR2 SYGVNS. With V trimmed by 0 bases and J by 6 bases, 10 bases remained unmatched. The CDR3 is made up of 16 amino acids.

V and J are TRBV11-2 and TRBJ2-5, with D perhaps matching TRBD1 (5 bases). V lost 0 bases and J lost 4, with 9 bases in between. The germline V gene has CDR1 SGHAT and CDR2 FQNNGV. CDR3 size: 14 residues. CDR3 bases: TGTGCCAGCAGCTTAGAGCGACAGTCAGAGACCCAGTACTTC. This translates into CASSLERQSETQYF.

The V call is TRBV2, the J call TRBJ2-3, with D possibly being TRBD2 (6 bases). Germline V gives CDR1 SNHLY, CDR2 FYNNEI. The CDR3 loop spans 14 amino acids. The V end lost 11 bases, the J end lost 2 bases, and 17 bases lay between the germline ends. The CDR3 DNA follows: TGTGCCGCCCAATTGCGGGGATACACAGATACGCAGTATTTT. This codes for CAAQLRGYTDTQYF.

The chain employs TRBV7-9 and TRBJ2-3, with 8 bases that match TRBD1. CDR1 is SEHNR, CDR2 FQNEAQ, per germline (reference sequence). The CDR3 consists of 14 residues. Trimming cost V 1 base and J 4 bases; bases outside gene matches: 1. The CDR3 loop is CASSLGTGPDTQYF. DNA of the CDR3: TGTGCCAGCAGCTTAGGGACAGGGCCAGATACGCAGTATTTT.

The chain employs TRBV5-1 and TRBJ2-7, with D uncertain. Germline V gene sequence: CDR1 SGHRS, CDR2 YFSETQ. V gave up 0 bases and J gave up 5 bases, with 3 bases separating them. The CDR3 totals 11 residues. The CDR3 loop reads CASSLVNEQYF. The DNA for the CDR3 is TGCGCCAGCAGCTTGGTTAACGAGCAGTACTTC.

The chain recombines TRBV13 with TRBJ2-1, with D possibly TRBD2 on 5 matching bases. Germline V lookup: CDR1 PRHDT, CDR2 FYEKMQ (reference sequence). The V end was cut by 2 bases, the J end by 6 bases, with 5 bases between. CDR3 length: 12 residues. The CDR3 loop reads CASSLTSNEQFF. The CDR3, as DNA: TGTGCCAGCAGCTTAACTAGCAATGAGCAGTTCTTC.

This clone was seen just once. V usage is TRBV10-3 and J usage is TRBJ1-1, with no clear D. Per the germline V gene, CDR1 is ENHRY and CDR2 is SYGVKD. The V end lost 10 bases, the J end lost 0 bases, and 9 bases lay between the germline ends. The CDR3 is made up of 12 amino acids. The CDR3 spells CATQQLNTEAFF. CDR3 bases: TGTGCCACCCAACAGCTGAACACTGAAGCTTTCTTT.

The V gene is TRBV29-1, the J gene TRBJ2-7; tentative D call: TRBD2 (5 bases). Germline-derived CDR1 and CDR2 are SQVTM and ANQGSEA. This CDR3 has 13 amino acids. Trimming removed 5 bases at V and 0 bases at J, with 11 bases between. The CDR3: CSVIGLSSYEQYF. The CDR3 bases are TGCAGCGTTATCGGACTCAGCTCCTACGAGCAGTACTTC.

This clone was seen only a few times. The V call is TRBV28, the J call TRBJ1-4, with TRBD1 matching over 10 bases. Germline values: CDR1 MDHEN, CDR2 SYDVKM. Losses at the gene ends were 8 bases for V and 0 bases for J; bases not matched to a gene: 21. This CDR3 is built from 21 residues. CDR3 DNA sequence: TGTGCCAGCCTCACGGGACAGGGGATTTGGAGGGTCTCTTCAACTAATGAAAAACTGTTTTTT. Protein product: CASLTGQGIWRVSSTNEKLFF.

The J gene is TRBJ2-2, the V gene TRBV6-1; D is possibly TRBD2 (5 bases). Germline loops: CDR1 MNHNS, CDR2 SASEGT. The ends were cut back, 4 bases at V and 0 bases at J, with 9 bases in the middle. This CDR3 has 15 residues. DNA for the CDR3: TGTGCCAGCAGTGGGGAGATTGCGAACACCGGGGAGCTGTTTTTT. Translated: CASSGEIANTGELFF.

The V call is TRBV5-4, the J call TRBJ1-2; D call uncertain. This CDR3 region has 14 residues. V was cut by 4 bases and J by 2 bases, with 12 bases left in between. CDR1 SGHNT and CDR2 YYREEE come from the germline V gene (reference sequence). CDR3 in DNA: TGTGCCAGCAGCCTGGGTGGGGAGAACTATGGCTACACCTTC. Protein: CASSLGGENYGYTF.

This clone was observed a single time. J is TRBJ2-1 and V is TRBV27; TRBD2 aligns across 12 bases. Unmatched junction bases numbered 13, after V lost 4 bases and J lost 0 bases. The CDR3 contains 20 residues. Germline V gene lookup returns CDR1 MNHEY and CDR2 SMNVEV (reference sequence). CDR3: CASSSTAALAGGSSYNEQFF. CDR3 coding DNA: TGTGCCAGCAGTTCCACCGCGGCGCTAGCGGGAGGGAGCTCCTACAATGAGCAGTTCTTC.

The chain couples TRBV27 to TRBJ2-1; TRBD2 matches at 13 bases. CDR3 length: 15 residues. V shed 3 bases and J 10 bases; nucleotides not matched to a gene: 6. Germline CDR1 is MNHEY and CDR2 is SMNVEV (reference sequence). CDR3 sequence: CASSFRTSGSGEQFF. DNA of the CDR3: TGTGCCAGCAGTTTCAGGACTAGCGGGAGTGGCGAGCAGTTCTTC.

The CDR3 sequence: CASSAQGRGSDTQYF. For the CDR3, the DNA is TGTGCCAGCAGTGCACAGGGGCGCGGGTCAGATACGCAGTATTTT. The V call is TRBV25-1, the J call TRBJ2-3; TRBD1 aligns across 7 bases. Germline trimming cut 4 bases from V and 4 bases from J; bases unmatched to any gene: 8. The CDR3 totals 15 residues. CDR1 is MGHDK and CDR2 is SYGVNS in the germline V gene. Together with reference TRBV25-1 and TRBJ2-3, the CDR3 gives the full variable domain: EADIYQTPRYLVIGTGKKITLECSQTMGHDKMYWYQQDPGMELHLIHYSYGVNSTEKGDLSSESTVSRIRTEHFPLTLESARPSHTSQYLCASSAQGRGSDTQYFGPGTRLTVL.

This clone was recorded only once. The chain carries TRBV6-5 and TRBJ2-1; no definite D call. This CDR3 has 15 amino acids. The V gene's germline CDR1 is MNHEY and CDR2 SVGAGI. Trimming removed 0 bases from V and 4 bases from J, with 10 bases in between. CDR3 loop: CASSYSARPYNEQFF. CDR3 sequence (DNA): TGTGCCAGCAGTTACTCGGCTAGACCTTACAATGAGCAGTTCTTC.

The chain is built from TRBV7-6 and TRBJ2-7; 9 nucleotides agree with TRBD2. The CDR3 spans 16 residues. Trimming removed 5 bases from V and 10 bases from J; junction bases left unmatched: 18. Looked up from germline, CDR1 is SGHVS and CDR2 is FNYEAQ. CDR3 region: CASSRLGGDGLAYQYF. CDR3 bases: TGTGCCAGCAGCCGATTGGGGGGCGATGGACTAGCGTACCAGTACTTC.

This sequence joins TRBV27 and TRBJ2-3, with TRBD2 identical over 10 bases. This CDR3 has 15 amino acids. The trim removed 4 bases at V and 1 base at J, leaving 2 bases unmatched. The germline CDR1 and CDR2 sequences are MNHEY and SMNVEV (reference sequence). CDR3 in DNA: TGTGCCAGCAGTTCTAGCGGGAGTGGCACAGATACGCAGTATTTT. Residues: CASSSSGSGTDTQYF.

J is TRBJ2-1 and V is TRBV5-4; D uncertain. The CDR3 covers 16 residues. Germline V gives CDR1 SGHNT, CDR2 YYREEE (reference sequence). Trimming took 4 bases from V and 2 from J, leaving 16 bases between them. CDR3 protein: CASSPVGRDTYNEQFF. The CDR3 coding sequence is TGTGCCAGCAGCCCCGTCGGTCGCGACACCTACAATGAGCAGTTCTTC. The full variable domain, rest sourced from reference TRBV5-4 and TRBJ2-1, is ETGVTQSPTHLIKTRGQQVTLRCSSQSGHNTVSWYQQALGQGPQFIFQYYREEENGRGNFPPRFSGLQFPNYSSELNVNALELDDSALYLCASSPVGRDTYNEQFFGPGTRLTVL.

Of note for this clone: Other DNA sequences in this specimen translate into the identical CDR3. The chain is built from TRBV5-6 and TRBJ1-5; 7 bases line up with TRBD1. Trimming at V came to 2 bases and at J to 2 bases, leaving 4 bases not matched to a gene. The CDR3 extends over 15 amino acids. Germline V gene lookup returns CDR1 SGHDT and CDR2 YYEEEE. CDR3 in DNA: TGTGCCAGCAGCTTAGGGGGCTTTGGCAATCAGCCCCAGCATTTT. This sequence encodes CASSLGGFGNQPQHF. The whole variable domain, filled in from reference TRBV5-6 and TRBJ1-5, reads DAGVTQSPTHLIKTRGQQVTLRCSPKSGHDTVSWYQQALGQGPQFIFQYYEEEERQRGNFPDRFSGHQFPNYSSELNVNALLLGDSALYLCASSLGGFGNQPQHFGDGTRLSIL.

The chain uses TRBV19 and TRBJ2-1; 16 nucleotides match TRBD2. The CDR3 is made up of 19 amino acids. Trimming removed 5 bases from V and 2 bases from J; junction bases left unmatched: 9. Germline V lookup: CDR1 LNHDA, CDR2 SQIVND (reference sequence). CDR3 residues: CASSLSGTSGRAAYNEQFF. CDR3 bases: TGTGCCAGTAGTCTCTCCGGGACTAGCGGGAGGGCCGCCTACAATGAGCAGTTCTTC.

The chain joins TRBV27 to TRBJ2-7, with 13 bases fitting TRBD2. Germline lookup yields CDR1 MNHEY and CDR2 SMNVEV (reference sequence). The V segment lost 3 bases and the J segment 6 bases; nucleotides outside the gene matches: 5. The CDR3 loop spans 15 amino acids. CDR3 amino acids: CASSFRTSGRGEQYF. CDR3 in DNA: TGTGCCAGCAGTTTCCGGACTAGCGGGAGAGGCGAGCAGTACTTC.

The CDR3 region has the DNA TGTGCCAGCAGTGAAAATGCCTTTCCCCCGGGACAGGGTGAAGCTTTCTTT. Translated, it gives CASSENAFPPGQGEAFF. V usage is TRBV2 and J usage is TRBJ1-1; 9 bases line up with TRBD1. From germline, CDR1 is SNHLY and CDR2 FYNNEI. With 2 bases clipped from V and 7 bases from J, the junction kept 14 bases outside the gene matches. The CDR3 extends over 17 amino acids.

The chain has TRBV4-1 and TRBJ2-7, with D possibly being TRBD2 (6 bases). Trimming stripped 6 bases from V and 7 bases from J, with 37 bases between. Germline V lookup: CDR1 MGHRA, CDR2 YSYEKL. The CDR3 contains 20 residues. The CDR3 loop is CASRTGPYDQTTGGLGEQYF. The CDR3 nucleotides read TGCGCCAGCAGAACGGGGCCTTACGATCAGACGACTGGGGGGTTGGGTGAGCAGTACTTC.

The genes are TRBV5-1 and TRBJ1-1; tentative D call: TRBD1 (6 bases). Germline V lookup: CDR1 SGHRS, CDR2 YFSETQ. V was shortened by 4 bases and J by 1 base, with 14 bases between the two germline ends. The CDR3 has 15 residues. The CDR3 loop is CASSPWGRGNTEAFF. The CDR3 nucleotides are TGCGCCAGCAGCCCGTGGGGGCGTGGGAACACTGAAGCTTTCTTT.

The rearrangement joins TRBV5-1 to TRBJ2-1, with 13 bases that match TRBD2. The CDR3 has 16 residues. V shed 4 bases, J shed 6 bases, and the junction held 7 bases outside the gene matches. The germline V gene encodes CDR1 SGHRS and CDR2 YFSETQ. The CDR3: CASSDGLAGAGNEQFF. CDR3 bases: TGCGCCAGCAGCGATGGACTAGCGGGGGCTGGCAATGAGCAGTTCTTC.

With respect to this clone: This sample includes further DNA sequences coding for the same CDR3. CDR3 nucleotide sequence: TGTGCCTGGAGTGTAGCGTCCACAGATACGCAGTATTTT. It specifies CAWSVASTDTQYF. The genes are TRBV30 and TRBJ2-3; no reliable D call. CDR1 and CDR2 from the germline V gene are GTSNPN and SVGIG (reference sequence). Trimming took 0 bases from V and 2 from J, leaving 6 bases between them. The CDR3 loop spans 13 amino acids. The entire variable domain, with the rest obtained from reference TRBV30 and TRBJ2-3, is as follows: SQTIHQWPATLVQPVGSPLSLECTVEGTSNPNLYWYRQAAGRGLQLLFYSVGIGQISSEVPQNLSASRPQDRQFILSSKKLLLSDSGFYLCAWSVASTDTQYFGPGTRLTVL.

This chain joins TRBV5-1 and TRBJ2-7; TRBD1 agrees at 7 bases. This CDR3 contains 13 residues. After removal of 1 base from V and 2 bases from J, the junction contained 0 bases not matched to a gene. CDR1 is SGHRS, CDR2 YFSETQ, per germline. CDR3 sequence (DNA): TGCGCCAGCAGCTTGACAGGGGCCTACGAGCAGTACTTC. Protein product: CASSLTGAYEQYF.